This entry lists 20 T cell receptor beta chains sequenced from one sample in a study of vaccination effects on CD4 cells after COVID-19. These receptors' antigens are unknown. Having been cultured for under twelve days, the cells underwent CD4+ T cell isolation. The participants, recipients of two vaccine doses, got either BNT162b2 or mRNA-1273. The table came from immunoSEQ multiplex PCR; TCRdb's copy has only in-frame clones and leaves some out. The data show approximately 74,000 clones, with around 69% seen just once and about 2.5% held by the top ten. Sequenced material: CD4+ T cells from PBMCs cultured without peptide, taken after COVID-19 vaccination. The receptors were gathered from a human donor who received a COVID-19 vaccine.

This chain joins TRBV29-1 and TRBJ2-4, with D perhaps matching TRBD2 (6 bases). This CDR3 is 14 amino acids long. CDR1 is SQVTM, CDR2 ANQGSEA, per germline. Trimming took off 5 bases at V and 8 bases at J, with 19 bases between the two ends. The CDR3 here is CSVRINRDSDIQYF. CDR3 nucleotide sequence: TGCAGCGTTCGCATAAATCGGGACTCCGACATTCAGTACTTC.

CDR3 region: CASSLISGGSIEKLFF. As DNA, the CDR3 is TGTGCCAGCTCCCTAATATCGGGGGGATCGATCGAAAAACTGTTTTTT. The chain is built from TRBV18 and TRBJ1-4, with D possibly TRBD1 on 5 matching bases. Germline CDR1 and CDR2: KGHSH and LQKENI. The ends were cut back, 6 bases at V and 8 bases at J, with 22 bases in the middle. The CDR3 totals 16 residues.

V gene TRBV7-2 combines with J gene TRBJ2-3; 9 bases line up with TRBD2. Germline V gives CDR1 SGHTA, CDR2 FQGNSA. CDR3 length: 16 residues. The V and J ends lost 3 bases and 1 base, in that order; junction bases with no gene match: 5. The CDR3 DNA reads as TGTGCCAGCAGCTTCGCCGCTAGCGGGGGCACAGATACGCAGTATTTT. This encodes CASSFAASGGTDTQYF.

The chain couples TRBV6-2 or TRBV6-3 to TRBJ2-1, with TRBD2 identical over 10 bases. This CDR3 is 16 amino acids long. Germline CDR1 MNHEY, CDR2 SVGEGT. Germline trimming cut 4 bases from V and 6 bases from J; bases unmatched to any gene: 9. The CDR3 nucleotides are TGTGCCAGCAGTTCGTGGACTAGCGGATTCCGCAATGAGCAGTTCTTC. This sequence encodes CASSSWTSGFRNEQFF.

This clone occurred once. For the CDR3, the DNA is TGTGCCAGCAGTTACTCCGGGGGGATTTCTTACGAGCAGTACGTC. It yields the protein CASSYSGGISYEQYV. J is TRBJ2-7 and V is TRBV6-2 or TRBV6-3, with 7 nucleotides matching TRBD2. The CDR3 is 15 residues long. Looked up from germline, CDR1 is MNHEY and CDR2 is SVGEGT. Trimming cost V 0 bases and J 4 bases; bases outside gene matches: 6.

The rearrangement links TRBV5-5 to TRBJ1-1; D is unresolved. V dropped 0 bases and J dropped 3 bases, with 6 bases sitting between them. Per germline, CDR1 SGHKS and CDR2 YYEKEE (reference sequence). The CDR3 runs 13 residues. The DNA for the CDR3 is TGTGCCAGCAGCTTGGGGGATTACACTGAAGCTTTCTTT. Its protein is CASSLGDYTEAFF.

The V call is TRBV3-1 (or the pseudogene TRBV3-2), the J call TRBJ1-1; 8 bases line up with TRBD1. Germline V gives CDR1 LGHDT, CDR2 YNNKEL (reference sequence). V shed 2 bases, J shed 6 bases, and the junction held 8 bases outside the gene matches. The CDR3 is 15 amino acids. CDR3 bases: TGTGCCAGCAGCCAAACGGGACAGGCGTCCCCTGAAGCTTTCTTT. Translated: CASSQTGQASPEAFF.

This clone was picked up one time. The chain combines TRBV27 with TRBJ1-2, with TRBD1 as a possible D gene (6 bases). This CDR3 contains 11 residues. V was pared by 6 bases and J by 5 bases, with 7 bases between. The germline V gene has CDR1 MNHEY and CDR2 SMNVEV (reference sequence). The CDR3 region is CASRDSYGYTF. The CDR3 DNA follows: TGTGCCAGCAGGGACAGTTATGGCTACACCTTC.

V usage is TRBV28 and J usage is TRBJ1-5, with 10 bases identical to TRBD1. V lost 3 bases and J lost 5; bases outside the gene matches: 7. CDR3 size: 16 residues. The germline V gene encodes CDR1 MDHEN and CDR2 SYDVKM. The CDR3 region is CASSLLGQGYDQPQHF. The CDR3 nucleotides are TGTGCCAGCAGTTTGTTGGGACAGGGGTACGATCAGCCCCAGCATTTT.

The V and J genes are TRBV7-2 and TRBJ1-3, with D perhaps matching TRBD1 (5 bases). V was clipped by 0 bases and J by 5 bases, with 14 bases between them. The CDR3 has 16 amino acids. Per the germline V gene, CDR1 is SGHTA and CDR2 is FQGNSA. The CDR3 here is CASSLALGGTRNTIYF. CDR3 bases: TGTGCCAGCAGCTTAGCGCTTGGGGGGACCAGAAACACCATATATTTT.

The rearrangement links TRBV18 to TRBJ1-3; the D gene is possibly TRBD1 (5 bases). Germline V gene lookup returns CDR1 KGHSH and CDR2 LQKENI. V was pared by 0 bases and J by 0 bases, with 12 bases between. CDR3 length: 17 residues. The CDR3 spells CASSPPRGALSGNTIYF. Written as DNA, the CDR3 is TGTGCCAGCTCACCACCGCGTGGGGCCCTCTCTGGAAACACCATATATTTT. The variable domain in full, with the rest retrieved from reference TRBV18 and TRBJ1-3, is NAGVMQNPRHLVRRRGQEARLRCSPMKGHSHVYWYRQLPEEGLKFMVYLQKENIIDESGMPKERFSAEFPKEGPSILRIQQVVRGDSAAYFCASSPPRGALSGNTIYFGEGSWLTVV.

The chain has TRBV9 and TRBJ1-6; D is uncertain. V lost 3 bases to trimming and J lost 11 bases, with 15 bases between them. CDR1 and CDR2 from the germline V gene are SGDLS and YYNGEE. This CDR3 region has 14 residues. The CDR3 reads CASSEKGGLAPLHF. The CDR3 DNA sequence: TGTGCCAGCAGCGAAAAAGGTGGGCTCGCACCCCTCCACTTT.

The chain employs TRBV5-1 and TRBJ2-3; D call uncertain. The CDR3 consists of 11 residues. The germline gives CDR1 SGHRS, CDR2 YFSETQ. The V and J ends lost 5 bases and 5 bases respectively, with 6 bases between them. The DNA of the CDR3 is TGCGCCAGCAGGTTGAAAGATACGCAGTATTTT. Its protein is CASRLKDTQYF.

This chain uses TRBV2 with TRBJ1-4, with a tentative D call TRBD1 (5 bases). The CDR3 covers 13 residues. Germline V gene sequence: CDR1 SNHLY, CDR2 FYNNEI. V was trimmed by 7 bases and J by 12 bases, leaving 18 bases between them. CDR3 nucleotides: TGTGCCAGCAAGGGGTATGGAAATGGGGAACTGTTTTTT. Translation gives CASKGYGNGELFF.

The gene calls are TRBV29-1 and TRBJ2-2; 7 positions agree with TRBD2. CDR1 and CDR2 from the germline V gene are SQVTM and ANQGSEA. The CDR3 runs to 16 residues. The V gene end was trimmed by 1 base and the J gene end by 3 bases; junction bases not matched to a gene: 8. In DNA, the CDR3 is TGCAGCGTTGAAGGCGCGGCGGGAGCCCACACCGGGGAGCTGTTTTTT. This gives the protein CSVEGAAGAHTGELFF.

V is TRBV7-3 and J is TRBJ2-1; 10 positions match TRBD2. Germline V gene data show CDR1 as SGHTA and CDR2 as FQGTGA. Trimming at V came to 1 base and at J to 8 bases, leaving 5 bases not matched to a gene. This CDR3 contains 15 residues. CDR3 amino acids: CASSLKSGGADEQFF. The CDR3 coding sequence is TGTGCCAGCAGCTTAAAAAGCGGGGGGGCGGATGAGCAGTTCTTC.

This clone was observed a handful of times. The CDR3 loop reads CASRPPSGGSGRSYTF. The CDR3, as DNA: TGTGCCAGTAGGCCCCCATCTGGGGGCTCCGGCCGGAGCTACACCTTC. This chain connects TRBV19 to TRBJ1-2; weak D call: TRBD1 (6 bases). Germline lookup yields CDR1 LNHDA and CDR2 SQIVND (reference sequence). The V end was cut by 6 bases, the J end by 9 bases, with 26 bases between. This CDR3 contains 16 residues.

This rearrangement joins TRBV7-2 to TRBJ2-1; TRBD1 agrees at 7 bases. The CDR3 spans 17 residues. The trim removed 6 bases at V and 4 bases at J, leaving 15 bases unmatched. In germline, CDR1 is SGHTA, CDR2 FQGNSA. The CDR3 region has the DNA TGTGCCAGCAGTTACAGGGGACCAACCTTAACGTACAATGAGCAGTTCTTC. This codes for CASSYRGPTLTYNEQFF.

This rearrangement joins TRBV29-1 to TRBJ1-2, with D unclear. The CDR3 totals 12 residues. Germline V gives CDR1 SQVTM, CDR2 ANQGSEA. Trimming removed 4 bases at V and 5 bases at J, with 11 bases between. In DNA, the CDR3 is TGCAGCGTTGTTACTAATCGGTATGGCTACACCTTC. Its translation: CSVVTNRYGYTF. The variable domain in full, with the rest retrieved from reference TRBV29-1 and TRBJ1-2, is SAVISQKPSRDICQRGTSLTIQCQVDSQVTMMFWYRQQPGQSLTLIATANQGSEATYESGFVIDKFPISRPNLTFSTLTVSNMSPEDSSIYLCSVVTNRYGYTFGSGTRLTVV.

The chain carries TRBV11-1 and TRBJ2-5; the D gene is possibly TRBD1 (7 bases). V shed 4 bases and J shed 5 bases, with 17 bases lying between them. The CDR3 length is 15 residues. Germline V gene lookup returns CDR1 SGHAT and CDR2 FQDESV (reference sequence). The DNA for the CDR3 is TGTGCCAGCAGCTCTAGACAGGGAGGTCAGGAGACCCAGTACTTC. Translated, it gives CASSSRQGGQETQYF.